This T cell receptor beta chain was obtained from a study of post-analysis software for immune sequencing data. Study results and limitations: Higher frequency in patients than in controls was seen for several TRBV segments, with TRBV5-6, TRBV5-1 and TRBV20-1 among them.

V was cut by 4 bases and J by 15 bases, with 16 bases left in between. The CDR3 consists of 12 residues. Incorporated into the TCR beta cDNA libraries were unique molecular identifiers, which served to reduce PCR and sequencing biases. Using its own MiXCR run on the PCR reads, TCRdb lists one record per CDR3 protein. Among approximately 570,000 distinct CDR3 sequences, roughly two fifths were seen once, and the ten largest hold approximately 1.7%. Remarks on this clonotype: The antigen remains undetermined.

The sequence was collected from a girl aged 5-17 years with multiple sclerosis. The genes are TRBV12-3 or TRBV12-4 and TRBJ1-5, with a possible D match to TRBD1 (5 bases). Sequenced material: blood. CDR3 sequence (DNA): TGTGCCAGCAGTTCCCGGGACGGCCCGTTGCATTTT. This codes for CASSSRDGPLHF.